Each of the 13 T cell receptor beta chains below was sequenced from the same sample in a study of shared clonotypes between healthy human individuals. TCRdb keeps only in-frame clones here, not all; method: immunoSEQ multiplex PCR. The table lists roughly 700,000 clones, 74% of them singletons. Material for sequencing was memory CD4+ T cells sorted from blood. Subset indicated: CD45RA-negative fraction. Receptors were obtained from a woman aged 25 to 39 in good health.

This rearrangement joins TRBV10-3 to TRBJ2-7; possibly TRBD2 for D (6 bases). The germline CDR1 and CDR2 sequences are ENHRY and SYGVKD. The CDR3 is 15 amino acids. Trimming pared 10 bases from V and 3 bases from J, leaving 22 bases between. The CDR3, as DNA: TGTGCCACTCTGCCTTGGGGCGGGGAAGACTACGAGCAGTACTTC. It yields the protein CATLPWGGEDYEQYF.

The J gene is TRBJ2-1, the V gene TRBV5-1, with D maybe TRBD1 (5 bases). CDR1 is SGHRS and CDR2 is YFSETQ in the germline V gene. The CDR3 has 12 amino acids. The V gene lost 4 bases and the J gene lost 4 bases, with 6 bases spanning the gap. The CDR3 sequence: CASSQGYNEQFF. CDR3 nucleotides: TGCGCCAGCAGCCAGGGATACAATGAGCAGTTCTTC.

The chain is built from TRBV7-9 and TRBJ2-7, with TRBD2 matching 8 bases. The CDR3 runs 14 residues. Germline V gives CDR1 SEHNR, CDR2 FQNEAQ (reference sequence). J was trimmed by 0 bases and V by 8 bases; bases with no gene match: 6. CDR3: CASGLTSGSYEQYF. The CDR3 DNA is TGTGCCAGCGGCCTTACTAGCGGCTCCTACGAGCAGTACTTC.

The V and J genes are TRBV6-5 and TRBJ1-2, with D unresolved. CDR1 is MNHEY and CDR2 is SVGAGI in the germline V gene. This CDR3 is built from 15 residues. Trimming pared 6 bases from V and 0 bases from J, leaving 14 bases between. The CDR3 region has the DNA TGTGCCAGCAGCCTACAGTTCAACGCTAACTATGGCTACACCTTC. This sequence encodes CASSLQFNANYGYTF.

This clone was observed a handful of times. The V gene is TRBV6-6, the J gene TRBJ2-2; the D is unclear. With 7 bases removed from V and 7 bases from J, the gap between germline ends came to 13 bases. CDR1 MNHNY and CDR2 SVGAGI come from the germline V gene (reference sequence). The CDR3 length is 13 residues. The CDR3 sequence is CASTEGSFGELFF. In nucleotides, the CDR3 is TGTGCCAGCACCGAAGGTAGCTTCGGGGAGCTGTTTTTT.

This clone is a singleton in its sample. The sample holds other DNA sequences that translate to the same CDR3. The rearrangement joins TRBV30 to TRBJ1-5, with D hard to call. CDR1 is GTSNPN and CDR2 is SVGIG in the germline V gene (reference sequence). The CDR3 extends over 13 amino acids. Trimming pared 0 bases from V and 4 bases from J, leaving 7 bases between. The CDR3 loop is CAWSVRGNQPQHF. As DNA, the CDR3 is TGTGCCTGGAGTGTACGTGGGAATCAGCCCCAGCATTTT.

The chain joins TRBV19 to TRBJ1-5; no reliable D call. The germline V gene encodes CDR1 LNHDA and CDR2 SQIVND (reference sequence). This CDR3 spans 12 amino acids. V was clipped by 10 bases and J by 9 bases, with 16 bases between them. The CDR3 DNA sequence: TGTGCCACAGCATCCGGACGGGGGCCCCAGCATTTT. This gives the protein CATASGRGPQHF.

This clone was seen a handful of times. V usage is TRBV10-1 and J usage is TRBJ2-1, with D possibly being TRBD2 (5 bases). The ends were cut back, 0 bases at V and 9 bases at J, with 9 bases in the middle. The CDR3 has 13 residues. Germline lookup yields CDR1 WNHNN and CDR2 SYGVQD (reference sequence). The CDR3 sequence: CASSESSRGEQFF. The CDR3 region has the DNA TGCGCCAGCAGTGAGTCCAGTCGGGGTGAGCAGTTCTTC.

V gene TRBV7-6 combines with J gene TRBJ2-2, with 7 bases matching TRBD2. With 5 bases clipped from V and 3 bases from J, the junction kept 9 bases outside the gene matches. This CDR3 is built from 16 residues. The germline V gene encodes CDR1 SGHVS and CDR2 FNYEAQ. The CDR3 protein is CASSPAGLADTGELFF. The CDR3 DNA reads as TGTGCCAGCAGCCCTGCGGGTCTAGCGGACACCGGGGAGCTGTTTTTT.

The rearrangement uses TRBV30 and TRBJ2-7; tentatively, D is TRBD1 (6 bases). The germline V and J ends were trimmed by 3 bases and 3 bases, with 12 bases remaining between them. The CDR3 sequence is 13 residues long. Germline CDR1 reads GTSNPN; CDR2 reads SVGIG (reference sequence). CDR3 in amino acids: CAWSGQNVYEQYF. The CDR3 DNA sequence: TGTGCCTGGAGCGGACAGAACGTCTACGAGCAGTACTTC.

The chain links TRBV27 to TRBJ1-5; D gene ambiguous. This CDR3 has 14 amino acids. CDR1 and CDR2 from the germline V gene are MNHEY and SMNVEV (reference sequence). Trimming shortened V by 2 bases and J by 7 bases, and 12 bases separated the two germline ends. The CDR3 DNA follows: TGTGCCAGCAGTTTAACAAGGAGGTCCCAGCCCCAGCATTTT. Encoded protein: CASSLTRRSQPQHF.

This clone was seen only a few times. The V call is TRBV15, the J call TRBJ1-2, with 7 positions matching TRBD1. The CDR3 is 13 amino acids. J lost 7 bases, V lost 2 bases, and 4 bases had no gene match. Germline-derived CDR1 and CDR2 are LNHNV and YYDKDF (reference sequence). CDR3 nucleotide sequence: TGTGCCACCAGCAGACGGACAGGAGTTGGCTACACCTTC. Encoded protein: CATSRRTGVGYTF.

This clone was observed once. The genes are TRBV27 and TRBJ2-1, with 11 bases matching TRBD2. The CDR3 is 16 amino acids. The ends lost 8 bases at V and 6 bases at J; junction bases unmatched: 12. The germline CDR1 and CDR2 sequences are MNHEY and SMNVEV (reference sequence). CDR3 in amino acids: CASRGTSGPKGNEQFF. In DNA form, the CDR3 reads TGTGCCAGCCGGGGGACTAGCGGCCCTAAAGGCAATGAGCAGTTCTTC.